The 20 T cell receptor beta chains reported below all come from one sample, sequenced in a study of T-cell reconstitution after alpha-beta-depleted transplantation in children. Unique molecular identifiers were incorporated when the TCRbeta library was constructed. TCRdb ran MiXCR on the PCR reads and lists one entry per CDR3 protein. The repertoire has about a million distinct CDR3 sequences, under 30% of them found once; the top ten carry more than 25%. The starting material was PBMCs, mostly from graft donor cells, obtained 360 days after TCRalphabeta/CD19-depleted stem cell transplant. The receptors were sampled from a boy younger than two who had a stem cell transplant for SCID, so the T cells may come from the graft donor.

This clonotype came up a few times. The chain links TRBV20-1 to TRBJ2-1, with a possible D match to TRBD2 (5 bases). CDR1 and CDR2 from the germline V gene are DFQATT and SNEGSKA (reference sequence). CDR3 length: 14 amino acids. Trimming shortened V by 6 bases and J by 12 bases, and 24 bases separated the two germline ends. CDR3 nucleotides: TGCAGTGCCGAACTAGATATGGGGTCGACGGTGCAGTTCTTC. It encodes CSAELDMGSTVQFF.

In its sample, this clonotype was seen many times. This chain links TRBV12-3 or TRBV12-4 with TRBJ2-5, with TRBD2 as a possible D gene (5 bases). The V end was cut by 2 bases, the J end by 3 bases, with 7 bases between. The CDR3 contains 13 residues. The DNA for the CDR3 is TGTGCCAGCAGTTTACGGGGTGAAGAGACCCAGTACTTC. It specifies CASSLRGEETQYF.

This clonotype was detected only a few times. No conserved phenylalanine or tryptophan ends this CDR3, so it is likely a read error. It is unclear where the CDR3 begins or ends on the DNA, so no DNA is shown, and the CDR3 is as TCRdb lists it. J is TRBJ1-1 and V is TRBV6-5. The CDR3 has 9 amino acids, counting both end residues. CDR1 and CDR2 from the germline V gene are MNHEY and SVGAGI. CDR3 protein: CASSPGGNP.

In its sample, this clonotype was seen many times. This chain uses TRBV28 with TRBJ2-1, with 7 nucleotides matching TRBD2. Germline V CDR1 and CDR2: MDHEN, SYDVKM. CDR3 length: 15 residues. V shed 5 bases, J shed 10 bases, and the junction held 14 bases outside the gene matches. CDR3 coding DNA: TGTGCCAGCAGTCCAAGGACTAGTCGTCATGGGGAGCAGTTCTTC. It codes for CASSPRTSRHGEQFF.

This clonotype was seen more than once but under ten times. This chain uses TRBV7-2 with TRBJ2-5; maybe TRBD2 (7 bases). The CDR3 is 15 residues long. V gave up 2 bases and J gave up 5 bases, with 15 bases separating them. Germline CDR1 reads SGHTA; CDR2 reads FQGNSA. The CDR3 is CASSLTWGGRETQYF. In DNA form, the CDR3 reads TGTGCCAGCAGCTTAACATGGGGGGGGCGCGAGACCCAGTACTTC.

V gene TRBV5-1 combines with J gene TRBJ2-7; D remains unclear. In germline, CDR1 is SGHRS, CDR2 YFSETQ. V lost 1 base to trimming and J lost 0 bases, with 17 bases between them. This CDR3 has 17 amino acids. This CDR3 reads CASSLIVRQTASYEQYF. CDR3 sequence (DNA): TGCGCCAGCAGCTTGATCGTTCGGCAAACAGCCTCCTACGAGCAGTACTTC.

Many counts were recorded for this clonotype. The chain carries TRBV7-6 and TRBJ1-3; no firm D call. The V gene's germline CDR1 is SGHVS and CDR2 FNYEAQ. The CDR3 covers 13 residues. Trimming removed 0 bases from V and 4 bases from J, with 4 bases in between. The CDR3 sequence: CASSLAPGNTIYF. In nucleotides, the CDR3 is TGTGCCAGCAGCTTAGCCCCCGGAAACACCATATATTTT.

The chain joins TRBV12-3 or TRBV12-4 to TRBJ2-7; possibly TRBD2 for D (6 bases). The CDR3 covers 16 residues. Trimming took off 6 bases at V and 2 bases at J, with 20 bases between the two ends. CDR3 DNA: TGTGCCAGCAGGGGTGGCGGGACCGGACCGGCCTACGAGCAGTACTTC. This gives the protein CASRGGGTGPAYEQYF.

This clonotype was counted a few times. The V gene is TRBV29-1, the J gene TRBJ2-1; TRBD2 aligns across 8 bases. V shed 4 bases and J 2 bases; nucleotides not matched to a gene: 7. Germline loops: CDR1 SQVTM, CDR2 ANQGSEA. There are 15 residues in the CDR3. The CDR3 here is CSVAPSGGPYNEQFF. CDR3 bases: TGCAGCGTTGCCCCAAGCGGGGGACCCTACAATGAGCAGTTCTTC.

This clonotype turned up a few times. V gene TRBV6-1 combines with J gene TRBJ2-5; 10 bases fit TRBD1. Germline lookup yields CDR1 MNHNS and CDR2 SASEGT. The J segment lost 6 bases and the V segment lost 6 bases, leaving 7 bases of the junction unmatched. This CDR3 spans 14 amino acids. CDR3 sequence reads: CASSWTGGQKTQYF. CDR3 bases: TGTGCCAGCAGCTGGACAGGGGGTCAGAAGACCCAGTACTTC.

The gene calls are TRBV7-2 and TRBJ2-7; TRBD1 agrees at 8 bases. This CDR3 has 15 residues. V lost 2 bases, J lost 6 bases, and 9 bases stayed unmatched. Germline V CDR1 and CDR2: SGHTA, FQGNSA. The CDR3 bases are TGTGCCAGCAGCTTACGGACAGGGAGAATCGGCGAGCAGTACTTC. It specifies CASSLRTGRIGEQYF.

This clonotype has just a few counts. This chain uses TRBV29-1 with TRBJ2-7; D remains ambiguous. Deletions cut 1 base from V and 11 bases from J, with 15 bases between. Germline loops: CDR1 SQVTM, CDR2 ANQGSEA. This CDR3 spans 12 amino acids. The CDR3: CSVEGVGRTEYF. The CDR3 bases are TGCAGCGTTGAAGGGGTGGGCAGGACGGAGTACTTC.

The table lists this clonotype with a few counts. This chain uses TRBV3-1 with TRBJ1-5; D gene unclear. With 0 bases removed from V and 7 bases from J, the gap between germline ends came to 4 bases. The CDR3 totals 12 residues. Germline V gene data show CDR1 as LGHDT and CDR2 as YNNKEL (reference sequence). The CDR3 reads CASSQDGQPQHF. The CDR3 DNA reads as TGTGCCAGCAGCCAAGATGGGCAGCCCCAGCATTTT.

This chain links TRBV29-1 with TRBJ1-2; no definite D call. Germline V gene sequence: CDR1 SQVTM, CDR2 ANQGSEA. The CDR3 loop spans 13 amino acids. Trimming shortened V by 6 bases and J by 8 bases, and 19 bases separated the two germline ends. In DNA, the CDR3 is TGCAGCGTGCCCCGACGAGGGCGAGGGGGCTACACCTTC. Its protein product is CSVPRRGRGGYTF.

On this clonotype: A junction boundary mismatches the germline segment, possibly from a read error. The chain joins TRBV12-3 or TRBV12-4 to TRBJ1-5, with 9 bases matching TRBD1. This CDR3 region has 16 residues. The CDR3 nucleotides read TGTGGCAGCAGTTTATCGGGACAGGGAAGGAATCAGCCCCAGCATTTT. Its protein is CGSSLSGQGRNQPQHF.

This clonotype was seen more than once but under ten times. The CDR3 region is CSVVWGWGGYTF. The CDR3 DNA reads as TGCAGCGTTGTCTGGGGGTGGGGTGGCTACACCTTC. The chain couples TRBV29-1 to TRBJ1-2; D possibly corresponds to TRBD1 (5 bases). This CDR3 has 12 amino acids. V was clipped by 4 bases and J by 7 bases, with 13 bases between them. CDR1 and CDR2 (germline): SQVTM, ANQGSEA. The whole variable domain, remainder taken from reference TRBV29-1 and TRBJ1-2, is SAVISQKPSRDICQRGTSLTIQCQVDSQVTMMFWYRQQPGQSLTLIATANQGSEATYESGFVIDKFPISRPNLTFSTLTVSNMSPEDSSIYLCSVVWGWGGYTFGSGTRLTVV.

The sample holds a few counts of this clonotype. The chain links TRBV27 to TRBJ2-7; weak D call: TRBD1 (5 bases). With 2 bases removed from V and 3 bases from J, the gap between germline ends came to 8 bases. Germline CDR1 is MNHEY and CDR2 is SMNVEV (reference sequence). This CDR3 is built from 13 residues. The CDR3, as DNA: TGTGCCAGCAGTTTAAAACAGGACTACGAGCAGTACTTC. Translation: CASSLKQDYEQYF.

V is TRBV5-1 and J is TRBJ2-7; TRBD2 matches 11 bases. Germline V gene lookup returns CDR1 SGHRS and CDR2 YFSETQ. The CDR3 consists of 17 residues. V trimming: 1 base; J trimming: 4 bases; junction bases outside the gene matches: 10. This CDR3 is CASSLSLLAGDMYEQYF. The CDR3 DNA is TGCGCCAGCAGCTTGTCTCTACTAGCGGGGGACATGTACGAGCAGTACTTC.

J is TRBJ1-2 and V is TRBV9; tentative D call: TRBD1 (6 bases). Germline V CDR1 and CDR2: SGDLS, YYNGEE. Trimming stripped 0 bases from V and 4 bases from J, with 13 bases between. This CDR3 comprises 15 residues. The CDR3 loop reads CASSVGPGVFYGYTF. CDR3 DNA sequence: TGTGCCAGCAGCGTAGGTCCAGGGGTTTTCTATGGCTACACCTTC. The complete variable domain, with remaining parts taken from reference TRBV9 and TRBJ1-2, reads DSGVTQTPKHLITATGQRVTLRCSPRSGDLSVYWYQQSLDQGLQFLIQYYNGEERAKGNILERFSAQQFPDLHSELNLSSLELGDSALYFCASSVGPGVFYGYTFGSGTRLTVV.

This clonotype has a handful of counts. The chain combines TRBV12-3 or TRBV12-4 with TRBJ1-2, with 8 bases that match TRBD1. V trimming: 4 bases; J trimming: 4 bases; junction bases outside the gene matches: 8. The CDR3 spans 15 residues. As DNA, the CDR3 is TGTGCCAGCAGTTGGCAGGGGGCAGGCGGCTATGGCTACACCTTC. Protein: CASSWQGAGGYGYTF.